This entry describes one TCR beta chain. The antigen remains undetermined. This sample was included in a study of beta chain features in type 1 diabetes. The length of the CDR3 is 14 residues. The germline gives CDR1 GTSNPN, CDR2 SVGIG (reference sequence). The V gene lost 3 bases and the J gene lost 2 bases, with 13 bases spanning the gap. Stem cell-like memory, regulatory, central memory and naive CD4+ cells were sorted via CD45RO/CCR7/CD25/CD127/CD95/CD27. The whole isolated RNA underwent reverse transcription, so sequencing captured expressed TCRB transcripts. Profiled with immunoSEQ multiplex PCR; TCRdb holds only in-frame clones, not every one. The sample holds roughly 730,000 clones; around 15% are singletons and the top ten take 0.022%. General study findings and limits: High-TCR-expressing cells could be over-represented by cDNA sequencing. Researchers report that Type 1 diabetes patients had moderately but significantly shorter TCRB CDR3s across all four CD4+ subsets.

V usage is TRBV30 and J usage is TRBJ1-2; perhaps TRBD1 as D (6 bases). Specimen: naive CD4+ T cells from blood. The receptor's source is a man aged 18 to 30 with type 1 diabetes. CDR3 sequence reads: CAWRKTGQNYGYTF. CDR3 nucleotide sequence: TGTGCCTGGAGGAAAACAGGGCAAAACTATGGCTACACCTTC.